This T cell receptor (beta chain) was identified in a study of blood T cell repertoires in COVID-19. Study summary: The United States, Italy and Spain were the sources of the acute and convalescent COVID-19 samples. In each case, the material was cDNA or gDNA derived from T cells, B-cell-depleted T cells, or PBMCs.

In the source study's methods: Amplified reference gene primers provided the basis for estimating nucleated cell counts. The assay was immunoSEQ multiplex PCR, and TCRdb's table has in-frame clones only and misses some. V, J and clone size derive from that table, while D and trimming were established from the DNA sequence. The top ten clones hold 0.72% of a sample with under 250,000 clones, 75% to 90% of them seen once. The germline V gene has CDR1 KGHSH and CDR2 LQKENI. Trimming stripped 3 bases from V and 1 base from J, with 9 bases between. The CDR3 has 15 residues. The sample was peripheral blood. This receptor was identified in a man in his forties with acute or convalescent COVID-19. V gene TRBV18 combines with J gene TRBJ2-2, with D maybe TRBD1 (6 bases). The CDR3 spells CASSPKTGNTGELFF. CDR3 sequence (DNA): TGTGCCAGCTCACCGAAGACAGGGAACACCGGGGAGCTGTTTTTT.